A selection of T cell receptor beta chains follows, all from one sample in a study of T cell changes during pregnancy in multiple sclerosis. Repertoires were generated with immunoSEQ multiplex PCR, while TCRdb's copy carries only in-frame clones and drops some. This sample carries about 70,000 clones, around 90% of them seen once, and the ten largest clones take over 0.25%. The sequencing used CD4+ T cells from peripheral blood mononuclear cells, collected after pregnancy. Every receptor here comes from a female donor with multiple sclerosis, enrolled in a pregnancy study. Each CDR3 is given with its conserved first and last residue. Not every row has a clone size; where given, it reads once, few, many or a size class.

clone_size: NA
v_call: TRBV18
cdr3_aa: CASSPAETGRSDTQYF

clone_size: NA
v_call: TRBV5-4
cdr3_aa: CASSLGDRGSEKLFF

clone_size: NA
v_call: TRBV28
cdr3_aa: CASSPAGSQKFNEQFF

clone_size: NA
v_call: TRBV19
cdr3_aa: CASKDVGQRNTEAFF

clone_size: NA
v_call: TRBV9
cdr3_aa: CASSVANRVAGFQETQYF

clone_size: NA
v_call: TRBV30
cdr3_aa: CAWTGTSGNTIYF

clone_size: NA
v_call: TRBV9
cdr3_aa: CASSTSWGLGNTIYF

clone_size: once
v_call: TRBV5-1
cdr3_aa: CASSPVTGSREQYF

clone_size: NA
v_call: TRBV2
cdr3_aa: CASSEALGQGRATQYF

clone_size: NA
v_call: TRBV6-1
cdr3_aa: CASSEGWASGGTSTDTQYF

clone_size: few
v_call: TRBV19
cdr3_aa: CASTSSGGDEKLFF

clone_size: NA
v_call: TRBV5-8
cdr3_aa: CASSGARGSYEQYF

clone_size: NA
v_call: TRBV27
cdr3_aa: CASRLRGGSQPQHF

clone_size: NA
v_call: TRBV21-1
cdr3_aa: CAAMMEVSNEPQHF

clone_size: NA
v_call: TRBV23-1
cdr3_aa: CASRRSGVPTDTQYF

clone_size: once
v_call: TRBV19
cdr3_aa: CASKQGNNSPLHF

clone_size: NA
v_call: TRBV5-4
cdr3_aa: CASSFSGIQETQYF

clone_size: NA
v_call: TRBV11-2
cdr3_aa: CASTLGVADTQYF

clone_size: NA
v_call: TRBV19
cdr3_aa: CASSIVGGAGGYTF

clone_size: NA
v_call: TRBV18
cdr3_aa: CASSPPYEASGRSYTDTQYF

clone_size: NA
v_call: TRBV2
cdr3_aa: CASSGLQGALQETQYF

clone_size: NA
v_call: TRBV2
cdr3_aa: CASSASGSYNEQFF